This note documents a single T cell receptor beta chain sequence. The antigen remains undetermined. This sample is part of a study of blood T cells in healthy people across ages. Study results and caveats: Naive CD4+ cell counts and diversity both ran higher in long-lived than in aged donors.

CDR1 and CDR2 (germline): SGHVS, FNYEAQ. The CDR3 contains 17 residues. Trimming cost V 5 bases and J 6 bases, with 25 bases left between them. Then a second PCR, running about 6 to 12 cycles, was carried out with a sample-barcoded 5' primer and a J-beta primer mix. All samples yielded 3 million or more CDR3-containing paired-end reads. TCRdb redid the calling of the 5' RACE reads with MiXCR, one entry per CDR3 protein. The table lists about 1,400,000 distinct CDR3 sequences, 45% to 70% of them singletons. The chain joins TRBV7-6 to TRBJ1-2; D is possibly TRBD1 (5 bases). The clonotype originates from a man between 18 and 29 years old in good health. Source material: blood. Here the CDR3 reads CASSDTGGLIRLDGYTF. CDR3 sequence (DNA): TGTGCCAGCAGCGACACGGGGGGATTGATCAGGCTCGATGGCTACACCTTC.